This TCR beta chain appears in the sequencing data of a study of blood T cell repertoires in COVID-19 (dated by TCRdb to the early 2020s). Describing the broader study: Samples covering the acute and convalescent phases of COVID-19 were provided by collaborators in the United States, Italy and Spain. A de-identified subject ID, COVID-19 status, age in years and sex were almost always included in the sample metadata. Deeply sampled blood TCRbeta repertoires from subjects exposed to, actively infected with, or recovered from COVID-19 were included in the dataset. Samples were obtained from the ongoing ImmuneRACE study (first 160 participants) and from about 1,300 subjects provided by 6 global collaborators. Where available, HLA class I and class II types were taken from metadata supplied by the sample provider and were not determined by assay-based typing. The material from the prospective study consisted of cDNA or gDNA derived from T cells, B-cell-depleted T cells, or PBMCs. A freely available public database, intended as a resource for researchers studying the immune response to SARS-CoV-2, is where the repertoires were released. Broader findings and caveats from the paper: How much clinical and demographic metadata was included differed by source and by participant, and the metadata was provided uncurated.

The CDR3 spans 17 residues, from the cysteine through the phenylalanine. Only the CDR3 region is kept as DNA, spanning 51 bases read in frame from base 1. The germline V gene encodes CDR1 SGHAT and CDR2 FQNNGV. V is shortened by 5 bases, J by 0 bases, and the region joining them spans 17 bases. TCRbeta CDR3 regions were amplified from genomic DNA using the immunoSEQ Assay, a bias-controlled multiplex PCR. In the authors' own workflow: Nucleated cell counts per sample were estimated from amplification of reference gene primers within the assay. To quantify the absolute abundance of each unique TCRbeta CDR3 rearrangement, sequence reads were collapsed and filtered. For each sample, productive Simpson clonality was calculated as the square root of Simpson's diversity index over productive rearrangements. TCRdb carries this immuneACCESS record with in-frame sequences only. Its versions omit some clonotypes, under half of them owing to an unresolved V gene in the studies checked, with the rest unexplained. V, J and clone size are taken as reported in that table, and D and trimming were inferred from the DNA itself. Here the sample has approximately 210,000 clones; around 90% occur a single time. Around 1.5% of the sample belongs to the ten largest clones.

Regarding this clone: Which antigen it targets is not known. Per-base quality was not reported, and no clone a single base away is much larger than it.

The collaborating institutions used their own protocols to collect whole blood in K2EDTA tubes. For TCRbeta analysis, collaborators shipped samples in one of three forms: frozen whole blood, isolated PBMCs, or DNA extracted from either of those sample types. This clonotype originated in a man aged 18 to 30 with active or convalescent COVID-19. The chain joins TRBV11-2 to TRBJ2-1; tentative D gene TRBD2, with 6 bases matching. Input material: peripheral blood. This receptor carries the CDR3 CASSQVISGDSYNEQFF. DNA sequence: TGTGCCAGCAGCCAAGTCATTAGCGGAGACTCCTACAATGAGCAGTTCTTC.